In its sample, the clone carrying this TCR beta chain was seen a few times. Its antigen remains unknown. This sample was taken from a study of shared clonotypes between healthy human individuals. Background on the study: The donor pool was made up of two women and a few men aged 18 to 49. Findings of the study overall: Only blood was sampled, and tissue TCR repertoires likely differ from blood ones.

From germline, CDR1 is MNHNY and CDR2 SVGAGI (reference sequence). The CDR3 runs 14 residues. Trimming took off 10 bases at V and 0 bases at J, with 15 bases between the two ends. This was a deep-level run. Over several immunoSEQ plates, each subset's genomic DNA was distributed in even portions. Measured with immunoSEQ multiplex PCR; TCRdb has only the in-frame clones, and not every one. The sample has about 1.1 million clones; more than 75% are singletons. The chain carries TRBV6-6 and TRBJ1-1; D gene uncertain. The origin of this receptor is a man between 18 and 35 years old in good health. Some clones in this sample may be carry-over from other donors' samples. Sequencing used memory CD4+ T cells from PBMCs. This sample's subset: CD45RA-negative fraction. CDR3 DNA: TGTGCCACCCTAACACCACAGCTGAACACTGAAGCTTTCTTT. This translates into CATLTPQLNTEAFF.